This record concerns one TCR beta chain sequence. Its specificity is unknown. Time point given: persistent/refractory GD, antithyroid drugs over 5 years with positive TRAb. The TCR library used RNA extracted from PBMCs. The data are from a study of regulatory T cells in long-lasting Graves disease. Study-level points and caveats: Between persistent patients, thousands of public clonotypes were shared, exceeding the approximately 900 shared between new patients. Segments TRBV28, TRBJ1-2 and TRBJ2-5 showed preferential usage in persistent disease.

Building the TCR beta libraries relied on iRepertoire HTBI primers, and CDR3 regions underwent Arm-PCR. Each CDR3 protein gets one entry after TCRdb re-called the multiplex PCR reads with MiXCR. Counted here are approximately 400,000 distinct CDR3 sequences, around 20% occurring once; the ten biggest clones make up 20% to 25%. The CDR3 length is 14 residues. Germline V lookup: CDR1 SNHLY, CDR2 FYNNEI. Trimming cost V 6 bases and J 2 bases; bases outside gene matches: 7. The receptor comes from a female donor with Graves disease. Sequencing was performed on peripheral blood mononuclear cells (PBMCs), taken when the disease was refractory, from a patient treated with antithyroid drugs. The chain uses TRBV2 and TRBJ2-7; 7 bases line up with TRBD2. This chain's CDR3 is CASSSQRGAYEQYF. The CDR3 nucleotides are TGTGCCAGCAGCTCCCAGCGGGGAGCCTACGAGCAGTACTTC.